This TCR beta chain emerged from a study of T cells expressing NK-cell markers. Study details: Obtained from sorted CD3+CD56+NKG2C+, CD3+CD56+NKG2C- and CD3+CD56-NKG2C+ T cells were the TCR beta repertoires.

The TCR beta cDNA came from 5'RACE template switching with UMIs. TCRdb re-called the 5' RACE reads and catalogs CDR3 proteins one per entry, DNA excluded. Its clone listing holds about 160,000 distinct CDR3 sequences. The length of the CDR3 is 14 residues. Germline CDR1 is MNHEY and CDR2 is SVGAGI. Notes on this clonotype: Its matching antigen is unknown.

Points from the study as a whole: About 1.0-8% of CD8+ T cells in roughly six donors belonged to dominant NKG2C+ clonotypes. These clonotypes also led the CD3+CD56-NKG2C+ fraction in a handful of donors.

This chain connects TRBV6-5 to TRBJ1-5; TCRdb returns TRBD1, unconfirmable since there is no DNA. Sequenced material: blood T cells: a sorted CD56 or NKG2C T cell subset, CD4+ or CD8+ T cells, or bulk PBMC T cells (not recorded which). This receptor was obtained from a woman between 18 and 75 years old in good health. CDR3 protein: CASILRGLGQPQHF.